These 2 T cell receptor beta chains share one sample of origin, sequenced in a study of tumor and adjacent non-tumor tissue in lung cancer. A modified ARM-PCR protocol with three rounds of nested PCR amplified TCRbeta. TCRdb used MiXCR to reprocess the multiplex PCR reads, holding one entry per CDR3 protein. The top ten clones hold about an eighth of a sample with 60,000 to 85,000 distinct CDR3 sequences, around 75% of them seen once. No cell sorting was done before RNA was extracted from the tissue. The sequencing input was lung tumor tissue. These receptors were obtained from a woman in her 50s with non-small cell lung cancer.

Turning to this clonotype: Mismatch with germline at one junction end may stem from a read error. The V gene is TRBV11-2, the J gene TRBJ1-5; D uncertain. The CDR3 runs 13 residues. The germline CDR1 and CDR2 sequences are SGHAT and FQNNGV. Written as DNA, the CDR3 is TGTACCAGCAGCCTGCGACCGGGTCAGCCCCAACATTTT. Protein sequence: CTSSLRPGQPQHF.

A word on this clonotype: Because it lacks the conserved phenylalanine or tryptophan at the end, this CDR3 is likely a read error. The chain joins TRBV20-1 to TRBJ2-1; the D gene could be TRBD1 or TRBD2 (5 bases each). Between the trimmed V and J ends, which lost 7 bases and 10 bases, there was a span of 23 bases. Germline CDR1 reads DFQATT; CDR2 reads SNEGSKA (reference sequence). The CDR3 consists of 14 residues. The CDR3 DNA follows: TGCAGTGATAGGATCCCGGGACGGCCAGGGGAGCAGTTCTTA. It translates to CSDRIPGRPGEQFL.